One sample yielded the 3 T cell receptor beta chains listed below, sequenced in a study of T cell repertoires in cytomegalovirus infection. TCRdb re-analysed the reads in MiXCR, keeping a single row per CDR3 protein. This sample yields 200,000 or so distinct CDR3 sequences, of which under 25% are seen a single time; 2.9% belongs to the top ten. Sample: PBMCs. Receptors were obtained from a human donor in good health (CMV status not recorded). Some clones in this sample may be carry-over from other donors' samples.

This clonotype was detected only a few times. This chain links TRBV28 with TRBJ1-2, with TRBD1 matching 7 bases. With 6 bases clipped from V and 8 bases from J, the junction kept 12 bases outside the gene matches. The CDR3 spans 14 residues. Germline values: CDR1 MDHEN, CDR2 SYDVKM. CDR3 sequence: CASRRDRALRGYTF. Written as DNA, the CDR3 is TGTGCCAGCAGACGCGACAGGGCCCTTCGGGGCTACACCTTC.

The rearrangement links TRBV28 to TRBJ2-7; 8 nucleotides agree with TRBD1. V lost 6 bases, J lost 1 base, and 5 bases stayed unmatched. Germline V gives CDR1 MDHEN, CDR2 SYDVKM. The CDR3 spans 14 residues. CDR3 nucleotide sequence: TGTGCCAGCAGGGGGGACAGGCCGTCCTACGAGCAGTACTTC. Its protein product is CASRGDRPSYEQYF.

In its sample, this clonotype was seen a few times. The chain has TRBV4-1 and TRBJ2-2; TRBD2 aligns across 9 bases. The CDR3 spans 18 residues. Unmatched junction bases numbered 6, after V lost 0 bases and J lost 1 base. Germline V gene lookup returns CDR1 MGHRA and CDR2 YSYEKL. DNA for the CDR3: TGCGCCAGCAGCCAAGAAATCGTTAGCGGGAGGAACACCGGGGAGCTGTTTTTT. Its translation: CASSQEIVSGRNTGELFF.